This T cell receptor (beta chain) was identified during a study of long-term antiretroviral therapy in people with HIV. Findings and caveats of the study: Subsequent to ART, diversity was augmented yet persisted below that of transplant donor controls. Pre-ART expanded clones dominated the repertoire at every time point.

With 3 bases removed from V and 3 bases from J, the gap between germline ends came to 11 bases. The CDR3 contains 14 residues. CDR1 and CDR2 from the germline V gene are SGHRS and YFSETQ. In the case of this clone: Its antigen remains unidentified.

Every HIV-positive participant received treatment in the United States. Assay version v3.0 of immunoSEQ was used, and it was run at survey level. TCRdb's copy holds only in-frame clones and misses some; the assay was immunoSEQ multiplex PCR. The sample has around 29,000 clones, 90% seen once. The specimen comprised unsorted PBMCs, sampled 3.2 years before starting antiretroviral therapy. The receptor's source is a man aged 50-60 years with HIV. The chain is built from TRBV5-1 and TRBJ2-3, with a possible D match to TRBD1 (6 bases). DNA of the CDR3: TGCGCCAGCAGCTCAATAGGGGGTACAGATACGCAGTATTTT. It yields the protein CASSSIGGTDTQYF. Complete variable domain (other parts from reference TRBV5-1 and TRBJ2-3): KAGVTQTPRYLIKTRGQQVTLSCSPISGHRSVSWYQQTPGQGLQFLFEYFSETQRNKGNFPGRFSGRQFSNSRSEMNVSTLELGDSALYLCASSSIGGTDTQYFGPGTRLTVL.